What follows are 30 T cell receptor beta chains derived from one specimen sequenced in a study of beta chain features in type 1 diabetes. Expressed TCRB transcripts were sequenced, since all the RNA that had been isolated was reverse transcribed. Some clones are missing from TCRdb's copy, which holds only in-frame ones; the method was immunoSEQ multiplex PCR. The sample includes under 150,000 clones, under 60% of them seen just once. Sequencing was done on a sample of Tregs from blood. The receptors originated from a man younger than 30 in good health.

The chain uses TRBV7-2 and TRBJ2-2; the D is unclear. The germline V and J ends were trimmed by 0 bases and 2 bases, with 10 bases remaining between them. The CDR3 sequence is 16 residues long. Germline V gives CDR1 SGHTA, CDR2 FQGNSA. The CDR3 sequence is CASSLAWAANTGELFF. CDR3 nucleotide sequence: TGTGCCAGCAGCTTAGCGTGGGCAGCTAACACCGGGGAGCTGTTTTTT. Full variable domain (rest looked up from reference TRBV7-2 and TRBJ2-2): GAGVSQSPSNKVTEKGKDVELRCDPISGHTALYWYRQSLGQGLEFLIYFQGNSAPDKSGLPSDRFSAERTGGSVSTLTIQRTQQEDSAVYLCASSLAWAANTGELFFGEGSRLTVL.

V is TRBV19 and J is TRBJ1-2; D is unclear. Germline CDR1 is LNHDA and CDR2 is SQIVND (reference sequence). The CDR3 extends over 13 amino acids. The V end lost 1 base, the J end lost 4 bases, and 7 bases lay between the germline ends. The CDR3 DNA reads TGTGCCAGTAGTATAGGCGAACGCTATGGCTACACCTTC. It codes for CASSIGERYGYTF.

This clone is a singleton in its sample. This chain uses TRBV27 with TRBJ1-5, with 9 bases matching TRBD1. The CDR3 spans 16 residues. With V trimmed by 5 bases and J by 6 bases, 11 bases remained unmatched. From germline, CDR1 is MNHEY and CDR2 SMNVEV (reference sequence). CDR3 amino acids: CASSPQITGGGQPQHF. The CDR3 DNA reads TGTGCCAGCAGTCCCCAAATAACAGGGGGCGGTCAGCCCCAGCATTTT.

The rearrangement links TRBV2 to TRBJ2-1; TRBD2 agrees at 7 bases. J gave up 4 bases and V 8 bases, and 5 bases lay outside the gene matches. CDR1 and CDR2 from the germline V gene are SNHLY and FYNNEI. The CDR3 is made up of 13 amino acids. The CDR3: CASSSLAYNEQFF. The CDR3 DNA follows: TGTGCCAGCTCTTCACTAGCGTACAATGAGCAGTTCTTC.

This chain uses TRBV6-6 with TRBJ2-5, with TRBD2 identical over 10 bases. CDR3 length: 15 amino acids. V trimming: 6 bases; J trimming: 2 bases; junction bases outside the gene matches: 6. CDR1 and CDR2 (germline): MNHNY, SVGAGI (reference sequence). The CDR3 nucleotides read TGTGCCAGCAGCCTATTAGCGGGAGGACAAGAGACCCAGTACTTC. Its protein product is CASSLLAGGQETQYF.

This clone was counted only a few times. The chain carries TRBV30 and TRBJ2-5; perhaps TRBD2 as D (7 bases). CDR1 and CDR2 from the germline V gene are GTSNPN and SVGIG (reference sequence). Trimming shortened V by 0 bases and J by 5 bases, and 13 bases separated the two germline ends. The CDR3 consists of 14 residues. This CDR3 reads CAWSVGLGGETQYF. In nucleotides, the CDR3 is TGTGCCTGGAGTGTAGGACTAGGGGGGGAGACCCAGTACTTC.

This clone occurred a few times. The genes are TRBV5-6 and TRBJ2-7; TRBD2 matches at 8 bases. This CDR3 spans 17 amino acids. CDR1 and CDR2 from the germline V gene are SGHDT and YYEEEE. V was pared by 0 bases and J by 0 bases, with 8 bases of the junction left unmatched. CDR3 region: CASSLVTLAGFSYEQYF. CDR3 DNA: TGTGCCAGCAGCTTGGTCACGTTAGCGGGATTCTCCTACGAGCAGTACTTC.

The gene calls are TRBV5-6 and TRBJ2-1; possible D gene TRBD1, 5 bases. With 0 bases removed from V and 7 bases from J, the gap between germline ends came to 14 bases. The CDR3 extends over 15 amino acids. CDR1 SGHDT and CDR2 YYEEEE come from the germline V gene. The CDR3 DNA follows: TGTGCCAGCAGCTTGGGGGTCCAGGGTTTTAATGAGCAGTTCTTC. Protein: CASSLGVQGFNEQFF.

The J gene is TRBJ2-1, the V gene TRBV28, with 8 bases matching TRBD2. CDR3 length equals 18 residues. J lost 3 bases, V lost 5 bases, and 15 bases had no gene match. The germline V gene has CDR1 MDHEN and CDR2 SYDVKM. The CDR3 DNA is TGTGCCAGCAGTATTATATCCTGGTCGAGCGGGAGCTACAATGAGCAGTTCTTC. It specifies CASSIISWSSGSYNEQFF.

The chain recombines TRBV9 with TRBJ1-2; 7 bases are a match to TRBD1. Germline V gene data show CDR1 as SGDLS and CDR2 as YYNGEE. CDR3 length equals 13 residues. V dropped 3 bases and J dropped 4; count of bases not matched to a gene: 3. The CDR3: CASSARDSYGYTF. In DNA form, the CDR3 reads TGTGCCAGCAGCGCCCGGGACAGCTATGGCTACACCTTC.

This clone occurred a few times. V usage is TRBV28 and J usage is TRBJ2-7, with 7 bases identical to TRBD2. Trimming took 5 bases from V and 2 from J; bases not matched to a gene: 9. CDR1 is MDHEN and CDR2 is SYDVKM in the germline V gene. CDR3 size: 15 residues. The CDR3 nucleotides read TGTGCCAGCAGTCAGACTAGCCATTACACCTACGAGCAGTACTTC. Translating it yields CASSQTSHYTYEQYF.

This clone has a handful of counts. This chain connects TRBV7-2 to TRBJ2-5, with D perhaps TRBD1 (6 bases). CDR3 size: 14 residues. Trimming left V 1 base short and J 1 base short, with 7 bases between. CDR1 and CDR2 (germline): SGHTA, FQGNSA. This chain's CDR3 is CASSLEGGQETQYF. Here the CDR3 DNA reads TGTGCCAGCAGCTTAGAAGGGGGCCAAGAGACCCAGTACTTC. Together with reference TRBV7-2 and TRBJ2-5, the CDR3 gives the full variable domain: GAGVSQSPSNKVTEKGKDVELRCDPISGHTALYWYRQSLGQGLEFLIYFQGNSAPDKSGLPSDRFSAERTGGSVSTLTIQRTQQEDSAVYLCASSLEGGQETQYFGPGTRLLVL.

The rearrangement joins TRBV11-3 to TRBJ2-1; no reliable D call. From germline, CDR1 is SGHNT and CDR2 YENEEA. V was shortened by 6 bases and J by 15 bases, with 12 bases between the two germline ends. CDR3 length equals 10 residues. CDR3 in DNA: TGTGCCAGCAGTCTTGAGGATCCGTTCTTC. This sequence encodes CASSLEDPFF. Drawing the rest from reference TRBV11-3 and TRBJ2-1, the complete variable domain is EAGVVQSPRYKIIEKKQPVAFWCNPISGHNTLYWYLQNLGQGPELLIRYENEEAVDDSQLPKDRFSAERLKGVDSTLKIQPAELGDSAVYLCASSLEDPFFGPGTRLTVL.

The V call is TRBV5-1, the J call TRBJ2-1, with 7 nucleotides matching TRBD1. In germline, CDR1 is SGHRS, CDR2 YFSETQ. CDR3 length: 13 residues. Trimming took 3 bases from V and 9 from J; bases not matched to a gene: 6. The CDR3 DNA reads TGCGCCAGCAGCTGGGGGACAGCTCGTGAGCAGTTCTTC. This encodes CASSWGTAREQFF. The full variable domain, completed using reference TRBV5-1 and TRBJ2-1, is KAGVTQTPRYLIKTRGQQVTLSCSPISGHRSVSWYQQTPGQGLQFLFEYFSETQRNKGNFPGRFSGRQFSNSRSEMNVSTLELGDSALYLCASSWGTAREQFFGPGTRLTVL.

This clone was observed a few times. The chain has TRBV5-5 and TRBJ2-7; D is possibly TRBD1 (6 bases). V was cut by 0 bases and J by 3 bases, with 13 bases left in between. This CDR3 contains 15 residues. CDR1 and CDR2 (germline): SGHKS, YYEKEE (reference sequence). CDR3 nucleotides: TGTGCCAGCAGCTTGGAGTCGGGACACTTCTACGAGCAGTACTTC. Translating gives CASSLESGHFYEQYF.

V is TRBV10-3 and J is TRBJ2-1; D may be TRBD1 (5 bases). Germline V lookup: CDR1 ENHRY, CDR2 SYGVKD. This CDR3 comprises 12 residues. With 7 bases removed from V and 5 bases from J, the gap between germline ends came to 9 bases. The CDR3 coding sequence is TGTGCCATCACAACCAGGGACAATGAGCAGTTCTTC. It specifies CAITTRDNEQFF.

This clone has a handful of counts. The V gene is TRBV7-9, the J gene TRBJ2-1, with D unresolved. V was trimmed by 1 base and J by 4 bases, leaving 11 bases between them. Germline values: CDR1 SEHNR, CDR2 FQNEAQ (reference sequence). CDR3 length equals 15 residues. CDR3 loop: CASSLDRLPYNEQFF. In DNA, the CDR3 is TGTGCCAGCAGCTTAGATCGGTTGCCTTACAATGAGCAGTTCTTC.

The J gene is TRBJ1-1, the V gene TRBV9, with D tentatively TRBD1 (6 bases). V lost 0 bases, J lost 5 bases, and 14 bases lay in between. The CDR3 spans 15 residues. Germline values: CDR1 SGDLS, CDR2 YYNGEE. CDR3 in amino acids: CASSVGIDRFTEAFF. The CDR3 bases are TGTGCCAGCAGCGTAGGAATCGACAGGTTTACTGAAGCTTTCTTT. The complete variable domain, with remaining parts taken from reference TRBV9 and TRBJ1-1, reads DSGVTQTPKHLITATGQRVTLRCSPRSGDLSVYWYQQSLDQGLQFLIQYYNGEERAKGNILERFSAQQFPDLHSELNLSSLELGDSALYFCASSVGIDRFTEAFFGQGTRLTVV.

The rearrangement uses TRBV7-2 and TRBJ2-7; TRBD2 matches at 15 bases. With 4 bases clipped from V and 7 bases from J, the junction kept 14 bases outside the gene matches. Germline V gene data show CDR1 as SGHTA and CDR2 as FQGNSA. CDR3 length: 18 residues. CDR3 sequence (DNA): TGTGCCAGCAGCTCCCGGCTAGGACTAGCGGGAGGGCCAGTAGAGCAGTACTTC. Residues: CASSSRLGLAGGPVEQYF.

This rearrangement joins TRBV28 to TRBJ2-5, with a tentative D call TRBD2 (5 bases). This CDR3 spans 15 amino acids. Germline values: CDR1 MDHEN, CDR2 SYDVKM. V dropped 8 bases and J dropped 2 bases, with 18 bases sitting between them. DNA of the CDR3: TGTGCCAGCGGCCAGCGGAGGATGGGGCAAGAGACCCAGTACTTC. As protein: CASGQRRMGQETQYF.

Here the CDR3 reads CASSFARTGWDGNEKLFF. CDR3 DNA sequence: TGTGCCAGCAGCTTCGCTCGGACAGGTTGGGATGGTAATGAAAAACTGTTTTTT. This rearrangement joins TRBV7-9 to TRBJ1-4; 7 nucleotides agree with TRBD1. V trimming: 3 bases; J trimming: 4 bases; junction bases outside the gene matches: 14. Germline CDR1 and CDR2: SEHNR and FQNEAQ (reference sequence). The CDR3 covers 18 residues. The full variable domain, with the rest looked up from reference TRBV7-9 and TRBJ1-4, is DTGVSQNPRHKITKRGQNVTFRCDPISEHNRLYWYRQTLGQGPEFLTYFQNEAQLEKSRLLSDRFSAERPKGSFSTLEIQRTEQGDSAMYLCASSFARTGWDGNEKLFFGSGTQLSVL.

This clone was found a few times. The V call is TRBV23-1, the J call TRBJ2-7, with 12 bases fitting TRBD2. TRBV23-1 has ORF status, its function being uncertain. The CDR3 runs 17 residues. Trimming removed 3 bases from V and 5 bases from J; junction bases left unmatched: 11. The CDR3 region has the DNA TGCGCCAGCAGTCACCTCGGCAGACTAGCGGGAGTGGACGAGCAGTACTTC. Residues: CASSHLGRLAGVDEQYF.

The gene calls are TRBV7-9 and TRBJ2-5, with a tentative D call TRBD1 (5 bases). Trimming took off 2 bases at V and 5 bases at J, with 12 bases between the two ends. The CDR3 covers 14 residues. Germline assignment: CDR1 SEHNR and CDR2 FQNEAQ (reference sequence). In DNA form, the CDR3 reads TGTGCCAGCAGCTTAATGGTAGGGGCGGAGACCCAGTACTTC. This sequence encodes CASSLMVGAETQYF.

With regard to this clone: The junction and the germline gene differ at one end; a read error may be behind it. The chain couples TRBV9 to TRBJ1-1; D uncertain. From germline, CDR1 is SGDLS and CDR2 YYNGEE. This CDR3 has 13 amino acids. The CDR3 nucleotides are TGTGCCGGCAGCGTAGCCATAACAACTGAAGCTTTCTTT. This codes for CAGSVAITTEAFF.

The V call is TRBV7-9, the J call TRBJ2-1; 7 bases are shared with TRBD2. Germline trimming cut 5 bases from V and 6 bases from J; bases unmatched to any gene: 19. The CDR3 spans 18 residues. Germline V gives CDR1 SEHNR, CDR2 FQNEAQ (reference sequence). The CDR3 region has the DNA TGTGCCAGCAGCGCACGTAGCATAACGGGAGGCCCCCCCAATGAGCAGTTCTTC. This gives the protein CASSARSITGGPPNEQFF.

CDR3 in DNA: TGTGCCAGCTGGGACATCTACAATGAGCAGTTCTTC. This gives the protein CASWDIYNEQFF. The J gene is TRBJ2-1, the V gene TRBV19, with D possibly TRBD1 on 6 matching bases. The CDR3 runs 12 residues. Trimming stripped 9 bases from V and 3 bases from J, with 9 bases between. The germline CDR1 and CDR2 sequences are LNHDA and SQIVND (reference sequence).

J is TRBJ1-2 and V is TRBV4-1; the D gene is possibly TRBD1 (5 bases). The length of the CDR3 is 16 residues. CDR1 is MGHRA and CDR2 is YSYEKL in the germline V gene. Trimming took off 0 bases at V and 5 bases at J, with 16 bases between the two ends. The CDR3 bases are TGCGCCAGCAGCCAAGAGGGCTGGGGCAAAGAATATGGCTACACCTTC. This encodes CASSQEGWGKEYGYTF.

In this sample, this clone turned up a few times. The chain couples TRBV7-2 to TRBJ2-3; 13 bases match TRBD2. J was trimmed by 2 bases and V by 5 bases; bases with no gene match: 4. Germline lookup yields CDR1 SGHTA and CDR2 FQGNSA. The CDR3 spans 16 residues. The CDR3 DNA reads TGTGCCAGCAGCCTGACTAGCGGGGGGTACACAGATACGCAGTATTTT. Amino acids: CASSLTSGGYTDTQYF. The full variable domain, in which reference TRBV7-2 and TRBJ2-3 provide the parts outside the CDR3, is GAGVSQSPSNKVTEKGKDVELRCDPISGHTALYWYRQSLGQGLEFLIYFQGNSAPDKSGLPSDRFSAERTGGSVSTLTIQRTQQEDSAVYLCASSLTSGGYTDTQYFGPGTRLTVL.

CDR3 bases: TGCAGTGCTAAACCCAGGGAGACCCAGTACTTC. Protein product: CSAKPRETQYF. This rearrangement joins TRBV20-1 to TRBJ2-5; D unresolved. The V and J ends lost 4 bases and 5 bases respectively, with 8 bases between them. Germline CDR1 DFQATT, CDR2 SNEGSKA (reference sequence). The CDR3 runs to 11 residues.

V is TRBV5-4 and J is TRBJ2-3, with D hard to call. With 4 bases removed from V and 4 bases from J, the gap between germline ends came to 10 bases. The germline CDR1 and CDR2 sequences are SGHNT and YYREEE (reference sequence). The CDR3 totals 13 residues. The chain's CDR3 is CASSRRQADTQYF. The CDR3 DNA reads TGTGCCAGCAGCCGAAGACAAGCAGATACGCAGTATTTT.